The following is a T cell receptor (beta chain) sequence with its context. This sample was included in a study of shared clonotypes between healthy human individuals. Profiling relied on immunoSEQ multiplex PCR, and the TCRdb table lists in-frame clones only, not all of them. The sample has 450,000 to 700,000 clones, around 95% seen once. Naive CD8 cells, CD45RO-negative and positively selected for CCR7, excluded terminally differentiated effector memory CD45RA+ cells. The sample was naive CD8+ T cells sorted from blood. The TCR originated in a woman in her twenties or thirties in good health.

CDR3 DNA: TGTGCCATCAGTGAGCCGGGGACGGACTATGGCTACACCTTC. Its protein product is CAISEPGTDYGYTF. The chain couples TRBV10-3 to TRBJ1-2; D possibly corresponds to TRBD1 (5 bases). Trimming cost V 2 bases and J 3 bases, with 10 bases left between them. Germline CDR1 ENHRY, CDR2 SYGVKD. There are 14 residues in the CDR3.